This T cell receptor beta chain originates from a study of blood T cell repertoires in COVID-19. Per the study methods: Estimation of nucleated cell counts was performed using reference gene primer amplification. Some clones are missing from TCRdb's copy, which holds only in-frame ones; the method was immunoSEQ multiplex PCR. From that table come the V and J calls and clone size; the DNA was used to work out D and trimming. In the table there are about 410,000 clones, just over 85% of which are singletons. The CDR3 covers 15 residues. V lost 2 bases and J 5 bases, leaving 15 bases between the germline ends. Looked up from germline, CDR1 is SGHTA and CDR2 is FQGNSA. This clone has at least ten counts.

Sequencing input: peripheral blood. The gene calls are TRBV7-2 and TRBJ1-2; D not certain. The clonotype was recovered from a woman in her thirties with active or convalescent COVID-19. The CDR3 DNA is TGTGCCAGCAGCTTAACTAGCAGGACCGTATATGGCTACACCTTC. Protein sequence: CASSLTSRTVYGYTF.